This paragraph reports one T cell receptor beta chain. Its antigen is unknown. No clone much larger than this one lies a single base away; base qualities are absent. This entry belongs to a study of CD4 T cells in relation to SARS-CoV-2 and coronaviruses (dated by TCRdb to the early 2020s). In the study overall: In the ViraFEST assay, PBMCs were cultured with antigen for 9 to 10 days, after which TCR beta CDR3s were sequenced to identify antigen-specific clonal expansions. The negative reference condition was either a culture with an HIV-1 Nef peptide pool or a culture with no peptide. Using patient-derived lymphoblastoid cell lines, the shared crossreactive spike epitopes were mapped to their HLA restriction. At the level of individual TCR clonotypes, the study evaluated whether memory CD4+ T cells crossreact between the spike proteins of SARS-CoV-2 and those of common cold coronaviruses. The Adaptive Biotechnologies TCR-sequencing kit was used to sequence samples from a few pre-COVID donors and the naive versus memory experiments, whereas other data were Illumina-based. Expansion assays from other donors in the study were sequenced with a different, Illumina-based TCR-beta assay.

CD4+ T cells from unexposed donors were collected before the COVID-19 pandemic (2011-2018). After around 10 days of culture, CD4+ T cells were isolated with the EasySep CD4+ T cell isolation kit. As cell number allowed, CD4+ T cells from unexposed donors were tested for reactivity to SARS-CoV-2 S and N and to four common cold coronavirus spike pools. Each well held two million PBMCs cultured in IMDM containing about 5.3% human AB serum and around 10 IU/ml IL-2. Half of the culture medium was replaced with fresh IL-2-containing medium on days 3 and 7. Triplicate replicate wells were generally used for each peptide culture condition. Leukapheresis product for the unexposed donors was purchased commercially. Ficoll-Paque PLUS gradient centrifugation was used to isolate PBMCs from either whole blood or leukapheresis product. PBMCs were either cryopreserved at -140°C or used fresh in the expansion assay. The QIAamp Micro DNA Kit was used to extract genomic DNA from the CD4+ T cells.

The library was obtained by the immunoSEQ multiplex PCR assay. For the original study's pipeline: During preprocessing, nonproductive sequences were removed, along with CDR3s that did not begin with C, did not end with F or W, or were shorter than 7 amino acids. Antigen-specific clonotypes were called with the MANAFEST web app on the basis of expansion relative to the reference and to other culture wells. A clone was considered positive if the clone showed significant expansion compared with the reference culture in 2 of 3 replicate wells at an FDR below 0.05. Positive clones also required significant expansion versus all other tandem wells and an odds ratio above 5. CDR3 homology was quantified as pairwise Levenshtein distance, calculated with the stringdist R package after three terminal residues were trimmed from each end. TCRdb provides this immuneACCESS table in a form limited to in-frame rearrangements. Some clones are lacking; in checked studies, under half of them reflect an unresolved V gene, and why the rest are absent is not known. V and J calls and clone size follow that table, whereas D and trimming were derived from the DNA. This sample lists about 22,000 clones; around 67% were detected once. Approximately 15% of the sample rests with the top ten.

Beyond this particular receptor, the publication reports: The study was limited by small numbers of patients and tested TCRs. Compared with monoreactive clones, crossreactive clones had significantly weaker SARS-CoV-2-driven expansion, a result consistent with antigenic imprinting. Pre-pandemic and post-infection samples were not both contributed by any donor, so tracing of the source of pre-existing responses was limited. Crossreactivity analysis centred on spike protein, so crossreactivity against other viral proteins was not assessed. In roughly two thirds of donors, memory CD4+ clonotypes turned up that crossrecognized SARS-CoV-2 and at least one common cold coronavirus spike.

The sequence was obtained from a human donor in good health. Sequences were obtained from CD4+ T cells from PBMCs, cultured in vitro.

The CDR3 protein sequence reads: CASSLASGEQFF. The bases are TGTGCCAGCAGCTTGGCGTCCGGGGAGCAGTTCTTC. The chain employs TRBV5-6 and TRBJ2-1; the D gene lacks a confident call. Relative to germline, V is 0 bases shorter and J is 10 bases shorter, with 8 bases between their ends. The CDR3 measures 12 amino acids from cysteine to phenylalanine. The read is trimmed to its CDR3 DNA, 36 bases read in frame from base 1. Via the germline V gene, CDR1 is SGHDT and CDR2 YYEEEE.